The rows below give T cell receptor beta chains drawn from one sample of a study of T cells in Graves' hyperthyroidism and ophthalmopathy. TCRdb reprocessed the multiplex PCR reads via MiXCR and lists one record per CDR3 protein. Here the sample spans hundreds of thousands of distinct CDR3 sequences, approximately 18% being singletons. Sequenced input: blood. The receptor source for this set is a woman aged 45-65 years with Graves' hyperthyroidism that later progressed to Graves' ophthalmopathy. Each CDR3 is given without its conserved first and last residue. For some rows the clone size is stated as once, few or many, or as a class when expanded; others skip it.

>-|TRBV3-1
ASSPTTGSQNTEAF
>many|TRBV20-1
SARDRGTGDGETQY
>many|TRBV20-1
SARDRERIGSYNEQF
>-|TRBV29-1
SVLGNEQF
>-|TRBV10-3
ASKGYGYT
>many|TRBV13
ASSSTWYQETQY
>-|TRBV7-7
ASSLGGTSTSEQF
>many|TRBV6-1
ASSRREGTEAF
>-|TRBV5-1
ASLDGRTATDTQY
>-|TRBV6-5
ASSYSIGALNTIY
>few|TRBV7-9
ASSRRIGPSHTEAF
>few|TRBV4-1
ASSQVGVLFIEQY
>few|TRBV6-1
ASSEFPGTGRETQY
>-|TRBV6-1
ASSVAGGTTGELF
>many|TRBV5-8
ASSLGSGGPYNEQF
>-|TRBV29-1
SVHWGNQETQY
>-|TRBV3-1
ASSRGFPYNSPLH
>-|TRBV9
ASSARYSGGAGTDTQY
>many|TRBV12-3/TRBV12-4
ASISTYSTDTQY
>few|TRBV9
ASSVVEGPTGELF
>few|TRBV10-3
AISAGTVGVRTGELF
>once|TRBV7-2
ASSSLRFRAGYGYT
>few|TRBV6-1
ASTEWGGNTIY
>many|TRBV5-6
ASSLGPGQGLGVTEAF
>-|TRBV27
ASSLSPAASGANVLT
>few|TRBV6-1
ASVRGRGETGELF
>-|TRBV27
ASSSHNPAGRLYGYT